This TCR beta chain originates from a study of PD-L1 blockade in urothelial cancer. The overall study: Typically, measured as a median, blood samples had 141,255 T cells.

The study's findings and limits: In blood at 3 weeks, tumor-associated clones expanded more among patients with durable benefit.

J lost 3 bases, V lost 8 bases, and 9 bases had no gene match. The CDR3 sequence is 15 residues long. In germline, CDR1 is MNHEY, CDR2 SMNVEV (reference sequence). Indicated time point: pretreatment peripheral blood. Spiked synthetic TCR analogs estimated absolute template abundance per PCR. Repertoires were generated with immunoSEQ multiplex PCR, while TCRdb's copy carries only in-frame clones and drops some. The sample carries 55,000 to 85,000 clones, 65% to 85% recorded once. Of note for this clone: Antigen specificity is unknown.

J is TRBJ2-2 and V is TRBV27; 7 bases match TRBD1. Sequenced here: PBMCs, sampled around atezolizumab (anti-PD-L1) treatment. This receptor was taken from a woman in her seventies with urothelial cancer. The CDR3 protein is CASRWGTVYTGELFF. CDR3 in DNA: TGTGCCAGCCGATGGGGGACAGTCTACACCGGGGAGCTGTTTTTT.